These 4 T cell receptor beta chains came from one sample sequenced in a study of blood T cells in healthy people across ages. The authors ran a second PCR of 7 to 11 cycles using a sample-barcoded 5' primer and a J-beta primer mix. Each CDR3 protein gets one entry after TCRdb re-called the 5' RACE reads with MiXCR. This table holds some 1,800,000 distinct CDR3 sequences, about two fifths found once. Sequenced material: blood. The receptor source for this set is a human donor in good health.

This clonotype has just one count. The CDR3 region is CASSLNEGLTPTEQFF. The DNA for the CDR3 is TGTGCCAGCAGCCTAAACGAGGGCCTTACCCCCACTGAGCAGTTCTTC. J is TRBJ2-1 and V is TRBV7-9; tentative D call: TRBD2 (5 bases). Germline CDR1 and CDR2: SEHNR and FQNEAQ (reference sequence). This CDR3 spans 16 amino acids. Trimming removed 5 bases from V and 9 bases from J, with 23 bases in between. The entire variable domain, with the rest obtained from reference TRBV7-9 and TRBJ2-1, is as follows: DTGVSQNPRHKITKRGQNVTFRCDPISEHNRLYWYRQTLGQGPEFLTYFQNEAQLEKSRLLSDRFSAERPKGSFSTLEIQRTEQGDSAMYLCASSLNEGLTPTEQFFGPGTRLTVL.

This clonotype has just a few counts. The V call is TRBV4-3, the J call TRBJ1-1; TRBD1 agrees at 8 bases. The CDR3 has 13 residues. J gave up 9 bases and V 3 bases, and 6 bases lay outside the gene matches. Germline V gene data show CDR1 as LGHNA and CDR2 as YSLEER. The CDR3 here is CASSHNDRGKAFF. Written as DNA, the CDR3 is TGCGCCAGCAGCCACAACGACAGGGGTAAAGCTTTCTTT.

On this clonotype itself: Mismatch with germline at one junction end may stem from a read error. The V gene is TRBV7-7, the J gene TRBJ2-5, with 10 bases identical to TRBD1. The CDR3 is 15 residues long. The germline CDR1 and CDR2 sequences are SSHAT and FNYEAQ (reference sequence). The CDR3 nucleotides are TGTGCTAGCACTTTGACAGGGGGCAATGGGGAGACCCAGTACTTC. Its protein is CASTLTGGNGETQYF.

Only one count was recorded for this clonotype. The chain couples TRBV12-3 or TRBV12-4 to TRBJ2-2; D gene unclear. Trimming shortened V by 3 bases and J by 4 bases, and 6 bases separated the two germline ends. CDR3 length: 13 amino acids. CDR3 loop: CASSFGSTGELFF. The CDR3, as DNA: TGTGCCAGCAGTTTCGGCTCCACCGGGGAGCTGTTTTTT.